These 27 T cell receptor beta chains came from one sample sequenced in a study of T cell responses to AZD1222 COVID-19 vaccine. This table comes from immunoSEQ multiplex PCR, and its TCRdb copy is limited to in-frame clones, with some not included. The data show some 99,000 clones, 88% seen once. The starting material was peripheral blood, obtained on day 0 of MenACWY control vaccination. Receptor source: an adult in good health.

This rearrangement joins TRBV9 to TRBJ2-7; the match to TRBD1 covers 7 bases. V dropped 0 bases and J dropped 3; count of bases not matched to a gene: 9. CDR1 is SGDLS and CDR2 is YYNGEE in the germline V gene. There are 16 residues in the CDR3. CDR3 residues: CASSVDPSTGYYEQYF. The CDR3 coding sequence is TGTGCCAGCAGCGTAGACCCCTCGACAGGGTACTACGAGCAGTACTTC.

The chain uses TRBV11-3 and TRBJ1-6; no definite D call. Trimming pared 1 base from V and 7 bases from J, leaving 8 bases between. This CDR3 has 14 amino acids. Germline CDR1 SGHNT, CDR2 YENEEA. The CDR3 DNA follows: TGTGCCAGCAGCTTAGGAGGGTTGAATTCACCCCTCCACTTT. Protein: CASSLGGLNSPLHF. Filled out from reference TRBV11-3 and TRBJ1-6, the complete variable domain reads EAGVVQSPRYKIIEKKQPVAFWCNPISGHNTLYWYLQNLGQGPELLIRYENEEAVDDSQLPKDRFSAERLKGVDSTLKIQPAELGDSAVYLCASSLGGLNSPLHFGNGTRLTVT.

The rearrangement links TRBV5-1 to TRBJ1-4, with TRBD1 identical over 9 bases. In germline, CDR1 is SGHRS, CDR2 YFSETQ. V lost 0 bases and J lost 11; bases outside the gene matches: 8. The CDR3 runs to 15 residues. Written as DNA, the CDR3 is TGCGCCAGCAGCTTGGGGACAGGGGATCTTAGGAAACTGTTTTTT. It specifies CASSLGTGDLRKLFF.

The genes are TRBV6-4 and TRBJ1-5, with D unresolved. CDR3 size: 12 residues. CDR1 is MRHNA and CDR2 is SNTAGT in the germline V gene. With 9 bases removed from V and 2 bases from J, the gap between germline ends came to 8 bases. CDR3 sequence: CARRSGNQPQHF. DNA for the CDR3: TGTGCCAGGCGAAGTGGCAATCAGCCCCAGCATTTT.

The chain couples TRBV11-2 to TRBJ1-6; D perhaps matches TRBD1 (6 bases). The CDR3 loop spans 13 amino acids. Trimming shortened V by 5 bases and J by 10 bases, and 12 bases separated the two germline ends. Germline CDR1 reads SGHAT; CDR2 reads FQNNGV. This CDR3 reads CASSPAGGSPLHF. As DNA, the CDR3 is TGTGCCAGCAGCCCTGCGGGGGGCTCACCCCTCCACTTT.

The chain uses TRBV19 and TRBJ1-1, with 8 nucleotides matching TRBD1. From germline, CDR1 is LNHDA and CDR2 SQIVND (reference sequence). This CDR3 has 12 residues. After removal of 9 bases from V and 8 bases from J, the junction contained 8 bases not matched to a gene. CDR3 amino acids: CASRTGLIEAFF. The DNA of the CDR3 is TGTGCCAGCAGGACAGGGCTTATAGAAGCTTTCTTT.

The rearrangement uses TRBV7-3 and TRBJ1-1; D gene unclear. Germline-derived CDR1 and CDR2 are SGHTA and FQGTGA. The CDR3 runs 15 residues. Trimming removed 6 bases at V and 1 base at J, with 15 bases between. Here the CDR3 reads CASRTGGRSNTEAFF. CDR3 DNA: TGTGCCAGCAGAACCGGTGGGAGATCGAACACTGAAGCTTTCTTT. Based on the CDR3 plus reference TRBV7-3 and TRBJ1-1, the full variable domain is GAGVSQTPSNKVTEKGKYVELRCDPISGHTALYWYRQSLGQGPEFLIYFQGTGAADDSGLPNDRFFAVRPEGSVSTLKIQRTERGDSAVYLCASRTGGRSNTEAFFGQGTRLTVV.

The chain employs TRBV7-2 and TRBJ2-7; D possibly matches TRBD1 or TRBD2 (6 bases each). Germline CDR1 SGHTA, CDR2 FQGNSA. The CDR3 length is 15 residues. V lost 3 bases to trimming and J lost 1 base, with 13 bases between them. The CDR3 sequence: CASSFGGGSSYEQYF. The DNA of the CDR3 is TGTGCCAGCAGCTTCGGGGGCGGCAGTTCCTACGAGCAGTACTTC.

The CDR3 DNA sequence: TGCAGCGTCGGGTCGGGGAACAATGAAAAACTGTTTTTT. Amino acids: CSVGSGNNEKLFF. The gene calls are TRBV29-1 and TRBJ1-4; D not certain. Germline lookup yields CDR1 SQVTM and CDR2 ANQGSEA. Trimming removed 6 bases at V and 5 bases at J, with 13 bases between. This CDR3 region has 13 residues.

The gene calls are TRBV6-6 and TRBJ1-4, with D tentatively TRBD1 (5 bases). The CDR3 length is 13 residues. The germline V gene has CDR1 MNHNY and CDR2 SVGAGI (reference sequence). The V end was cut by 2 bases, the J end by 8 bases, with 9 bases between. This chain's CDR3 is CASSYRGGEKLFF. CDR3 bases: TGTGCCAGCAGTTACAGGGGTGGCGAAAAACTGTTTTTT.

The chain employs TRBV27 and TRBJ2-3; possibly TRBD2 for D (7 bases). V lost 5 bases and J lost 2, with 17 bases in between. The CDR3 length is 16 residues. The germline V gene encodes CDR1 MNHEY and CDR2 SMNVEV (reference sequence). The DNA of the CDR3 is TGTGCCAGCAGTCACCTAGCGGACAGACTCACAGATACGCAGTATTTT. Translated: CASSHLADRLTDTQYF.

The V call is TRBV10-2, the J call TRBJ2-7; 13 bases map to TRBD2. In germline, CDR1 is WSHSY, CDR2 SAAADI. The CDR3 covers 15 residues. With 2 bases clipped from V and 4 bases from J, the junction kept 2 bases outside the gene matches. The CDR3 nucleotides read TGCGCCAGCAGTGAGAGGACTAGCGGGGGATACGAGCAGTACTTC. Protein product: CASSERTSGGYEQYF.

Here the CDR3 DNA reads TGTGCCAGTAGGGGGACAGGGAGCTCCTACGAGCAGTACTTC. This translates into CASRGTGSSYEQYF. V usage is TRBV19 and J usage is TRBJ2-7; TRBD1 matches 9 bases. With V trimmed by 6 bases and J by 0 bases, 3 bases remained unmatched. Per the germline V gene, CDR1 is LNHDA and CDR2 is SQIVND (reference sequence). The CDR3 covers 14 residues.

The chain recombines TRBV7-2 with TRBJ1-5; 10 bases line up with TRBD1. The J segment lost 6 bases and the V segment lost 8 bases, leaving 4 bases of the junction unmatched. Germline V gene sequence: CDR1 SGHTA, CDR2 FQGNSA. The CDR3 covers 13 residues. The CDR3 here is CASGDRGGQPQHF. In nucleotides, the CDR3 is TGTGCCAGCGGGGACAGGGGAGGTCAGCCCCAGCATTTT.

This clone has a single count. V is TRBV7-9 and J is TRBJ2-1; 7 bases match TRBD2. J lost 1 base, V lost 6 bases, and 12 bases had no gene match. The CDR3 sequence is 17 residues long. Germline assignment: CDR1 SEHNR and CDR2 FQNEAQ (reference sequence). CDR3 protein: CASRRKTGRGSYNEQFF. Here the CDR3 DNA reads TGTGCCAGCAGACGGAAGACTGGGCGGGGGTCCTACAATGAGCAGTTCTTC.

V usage is TRBV28 and J usage is TRBJ1-1; no clear D. V was trimmed by 6 bases and J by 8 bases, leaving 13 bases between them. The CDR3 runs 12 residues. Germline CDR1 and CDR2: MDHEN and SYDVKM. The CDR3 is CASSLGRVEAFF. The CDR3 DNA reads TGTGCCAGCAGCCTCGGGAGGGTCGAAGCTTTCTTT.

This clone was observed a few times. V is TRBV7-2 and J is TRBJ1-4; D might be TRBD1 (5 bases). Germline values: CDR1 SGHTA, CDR2 FQGNSA. This CDR3 region has 15 residues. V dropped 5 bases and J dropped 4 bases, with 14 bases sitting between them. CDR3 amino acids: CASSPGAADNEKLFF. DNA of the CDR3: TGTGCCAGCAGCCCCGGGGCAGCGGATAATGAAAAACTGTTTTTT.

This clone occurred a few times. This chain uses TRBV27 with TRBJ1-5; the D is unclear. The length of the CDR3 is 12 residues. The V end was cut by 3 bases, the J end by 5 bases, with 5 bases between. Germline lookup yields CDR1 MNHEY and CDR2 SMNVEV (reference sequence). The CDR3 DNA is TGTGCCAGCAGTTTCTTAGATCAGCCCCAGCATTTT. Its protein product is CASSFLDQPQHF.

V usage is TRBV7-2 and J usage is TRBJ2-1, with 8 bases aligning to TRBD1. Losses at the gene ends were 4 bases for V and 0 bases for J; bases not matched to a gene: 5. CDR3 length: 16 residues. Looked up from germline, CDR1 is SGHTA and CDR2 is FQGNSA. As DNA, the CDR3 is TGTGCCAGCAGCTCAAACAGGGGGAACTCCTACAATGAGCAGTTCTTC. It is translated as CASSSNRGNSYNEQFF.

This clone turned up a few times. The CDR3 is CASSSGYTEAFF. The CDR3 DNA reads as TGTGCCAGCAGCTCCGGGTACACTGAAGCTTTCTTT. This chain joins TRBV11-2 and TRBJ1-1; D unclear. The germline V gene has CDR1 SGHAT and CDR2 FQNNGV. This CDR3 is built from 12 residues. Trimming took 4 bases from V and 3 from J, leaving 6 bases between them. Drawing the rest from reference TRBV11-2 and TRBJ1-1, the complete variable domain is EAGVAQSPRYKIIEKRQSVAFWCNPISGHATLYWYQQILGQGPKLLIQFQNNGVVDDSQLPKDRFSAERLKGVDSTLKIQPAKLEDSAVYLCASSSGYTEAFFGQGTRLTVV.

The V gene is TRBV6-5, the J gene TRBJ2-7; TRBD1 agrees at 9 bases. This CDR3 comprises 13 residues. J gave up 8 bases and V 6 bases, and 8 bases lay outside the gene matches. The germline V gene has CDR1 MNHEY and CDR2 SVGAGI. The CDR3 DNA reads TGTGCCAGCAGGCGGACAGGGGTTTATAAGCAGTACTTC. Encoded protein: CASRRTGVYKQYF.

In DNA, the CDR3 is TGTGCCAGCAGCCGTTCCAGGTCTACGGATGAAAAACTGTTTTTT. Its translation: CASSRSRSTDEKLFF. The chain is built from TRBV13 and TRBJ1-4; D gene ambiguous. V was trimmed by 5 bases and J by 6 bases, leaving 16 bases between them. The CDR3 consists of 15 residues. Germline assignment: CDR1 PRHDT and CDR2 FYEKMQ (reference sequence).

This chain uses TRBV28 with TRBJ2-4; D possibly corresponds to TRBD2 (6 bases). V was shortened by 10 bases and J by 7 bases, with 8 bases between the two germline ends. Germline V CDR1 and CDR2: MDHEN, SYDVKM. The CDR3 totals 10 residues. DNA of the CDR3: TGTGCCACTGGGGGGAACATTCAGTACTTC. It is translated as CATGGNIQYF. Full variable domain (missing parts from reference TRBV28 and TRBJ2-4): DVKVTQSSRYLVKRTGEKVFLECVQDMDHENMFWYRQDPGLGLRLIYFSYDVKMKEKGDIPEGYSVSREKKERFSLILESASTNQTSMYLCATGGNIQYFGAGTRLSVL.

This chain uses TRBV6-5 with TRBJ2-5, with D tentatively TRBD1 (6 bases). This CDR3 has 13 residues. Trimming took 8 bases from V and 5 from J, leaving 15 bases between them. Germline V gene data show CDR1 as MNHEY and CDR2 as SVGAGI. The CDR3 DNA is TGTGCCAGCGGGAACAGGGAGTGGGAGACCCAGTACTTC. Encoded protein: CASGNREWETQYF.

This clone turned up a few times. The chain employs TRBV12-3 or TRBV12-4 and TRBJ2-1; no clear D gene. There are 13 residues in the CDR3. V gave up 5 bases and J gave up 7 bases, with 12 bases separating them. CDR3 DNA: TGTGCCAGCAGTCAGAGTCCCCAAAATGAGCAGTTCTTC. This gives the protein CASSQSPQNEQFF.

V usage is TRBV14 and J usage is TRBJ2-2, with D unresolved. Germline values: CDR1 SGHDN, CDR2 FVKESK. With 1 base removed from V and 4 bases from J, the gap between germline ends came to 7 bases. CDR3 size: 14 residues. CDR3 protein: CASSQVRPTGELFF. CDR3 bases: TGTGCCAGCAGCCAAGTGCGACCCACCGGGGAGCTGTTTTTT.

The V gene is TRBV4-3, the J gene TRBJ1-1, with 9 bases that match TRBD1. From germline, CDR1 is LGHNA and CDR2 YSLEER. The CDR3 covers 15 residues. V shed 4 bases and J 1 base; nucleotides not matched to a gene: 4. Here the CDR3 DNA reads TGCGCCAGCAGCCCGGGACAGGGACCGAACACTGAAGCTTTCTTT. Translation: CASSPGQGPNTEAFF.